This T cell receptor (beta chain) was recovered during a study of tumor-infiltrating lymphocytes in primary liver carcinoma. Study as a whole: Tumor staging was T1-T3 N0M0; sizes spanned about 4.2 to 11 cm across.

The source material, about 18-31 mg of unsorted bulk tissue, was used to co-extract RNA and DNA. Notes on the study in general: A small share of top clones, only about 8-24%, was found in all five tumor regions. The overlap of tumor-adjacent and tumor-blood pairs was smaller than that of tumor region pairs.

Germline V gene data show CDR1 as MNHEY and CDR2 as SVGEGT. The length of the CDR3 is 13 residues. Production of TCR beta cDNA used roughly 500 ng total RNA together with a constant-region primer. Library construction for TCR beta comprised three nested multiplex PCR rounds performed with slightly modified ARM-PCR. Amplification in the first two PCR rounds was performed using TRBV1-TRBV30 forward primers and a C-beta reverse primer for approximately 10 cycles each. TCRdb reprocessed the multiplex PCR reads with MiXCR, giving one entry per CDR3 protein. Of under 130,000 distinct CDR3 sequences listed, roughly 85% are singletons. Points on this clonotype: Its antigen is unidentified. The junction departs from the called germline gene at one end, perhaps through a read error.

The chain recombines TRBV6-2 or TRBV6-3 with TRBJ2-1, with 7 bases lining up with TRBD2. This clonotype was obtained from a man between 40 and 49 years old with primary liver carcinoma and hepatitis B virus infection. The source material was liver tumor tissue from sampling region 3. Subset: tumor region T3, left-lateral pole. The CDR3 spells CTSKAIGRNEQFF. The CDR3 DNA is TGTACCAGCAAAGCTATCGGGAGGAATGAGCAGTTCTTC.